The TCR beta chain under discussion was sequenced for a study of T cell responses to AZD1222 COVID-19 vaccine. TCRdb's table, derived via immunoSEQ multiplex PCR, lists solely in-frame clones and lacks some. This table holds roughly 70,000 clones, about 89% found once. Findings and limits, study-wide: Rises in breadth and depth of Spike-specific TCRs came after two AZD1222 doses.

A remark on this clone: Its antigen is undetermined.

Germline V CDR1 and CDR2: MGHDK, SYGVNS. CDR3 length equals 15 residues. Trimming at V came to 4 bases and at J to 4 bases, leaving 7 bases not matched to a gene. This sample comprised peripheral blood, obtained 28 days after the second dose of the MenACWY control vaccine. J is TRBJ1-1 and V is TRBV25-1, with TRBD1 matching over 9 bases. The source is an adult who received the MenACWY meningococcal vaccine as a control. CDR3 loop: CASSVVRDRVTEAFF. The CDR3 nucleotides read TGTGCCAGCAGTGTCGTCCGGGACAGGGTCACTGAAGCTTTCTTT.